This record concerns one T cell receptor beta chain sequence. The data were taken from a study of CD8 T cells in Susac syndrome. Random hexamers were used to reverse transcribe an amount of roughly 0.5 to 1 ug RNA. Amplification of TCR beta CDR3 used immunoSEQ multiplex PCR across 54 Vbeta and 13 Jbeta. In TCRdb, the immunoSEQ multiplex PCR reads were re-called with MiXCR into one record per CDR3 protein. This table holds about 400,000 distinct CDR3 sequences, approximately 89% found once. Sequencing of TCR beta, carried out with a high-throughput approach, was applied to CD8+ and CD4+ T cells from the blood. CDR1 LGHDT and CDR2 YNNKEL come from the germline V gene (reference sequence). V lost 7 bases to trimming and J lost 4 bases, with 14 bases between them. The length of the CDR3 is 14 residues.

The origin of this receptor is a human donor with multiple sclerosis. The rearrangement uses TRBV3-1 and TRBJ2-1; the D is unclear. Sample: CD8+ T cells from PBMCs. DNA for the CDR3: TGTGCCAGCACCTACGGCACTTTATACAATGAGCAGTTCTTC. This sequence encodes CASTYGTLYNEQFF.